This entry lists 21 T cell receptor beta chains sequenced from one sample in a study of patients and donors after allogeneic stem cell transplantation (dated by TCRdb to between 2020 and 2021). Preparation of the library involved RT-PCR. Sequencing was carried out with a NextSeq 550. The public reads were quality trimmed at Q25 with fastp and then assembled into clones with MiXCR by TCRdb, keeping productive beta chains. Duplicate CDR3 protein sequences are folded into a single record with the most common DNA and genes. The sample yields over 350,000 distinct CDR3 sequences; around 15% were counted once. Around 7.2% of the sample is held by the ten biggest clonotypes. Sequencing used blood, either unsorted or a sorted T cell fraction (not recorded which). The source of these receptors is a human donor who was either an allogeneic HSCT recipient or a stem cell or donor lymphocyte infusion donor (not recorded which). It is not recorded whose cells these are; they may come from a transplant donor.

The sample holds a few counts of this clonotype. DNA of the CDR3: TGTGCCAGCAGCTCCAGGGGGTACGATGAGCAGTTCTTC. It specifies CASSSRGYDEQFF. The genes are TRBV7-9 and TRBJ2-1; TRBD1 matches at 7 bases. Germline trimming cut 4 bases from V and 8 bases from J; bases unmatched to any gene: 5. The length of the CDR3 is 13 residues. Germline CDR1 reads SEHNR; CDR2 reads FQNEAQ (reference sequence).

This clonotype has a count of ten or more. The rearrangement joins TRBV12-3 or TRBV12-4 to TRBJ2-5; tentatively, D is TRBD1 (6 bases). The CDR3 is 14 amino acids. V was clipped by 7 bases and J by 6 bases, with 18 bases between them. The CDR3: CASIQRGSLQTQYF. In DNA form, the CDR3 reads TGTGCCAGCATTCAAAGGGGGTCCCTACAGACCCAGTACTTC.

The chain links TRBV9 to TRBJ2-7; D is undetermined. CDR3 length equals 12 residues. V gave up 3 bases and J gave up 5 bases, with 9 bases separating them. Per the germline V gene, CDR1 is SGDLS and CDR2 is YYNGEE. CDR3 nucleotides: TGTGCCAGCAGCGGAGTCCTTGACGAGCAGTACTTC. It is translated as CASSGVLDEQYF.

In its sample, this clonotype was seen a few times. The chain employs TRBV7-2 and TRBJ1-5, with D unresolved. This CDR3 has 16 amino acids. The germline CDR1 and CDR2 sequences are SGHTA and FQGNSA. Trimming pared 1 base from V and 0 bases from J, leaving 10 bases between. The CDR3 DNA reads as TGTGCCAGCAGCTTAGAAGGAGGTAATAGCAATCAGCCCCAGCATTTT. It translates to CASSLEGGNSNQPQHF.

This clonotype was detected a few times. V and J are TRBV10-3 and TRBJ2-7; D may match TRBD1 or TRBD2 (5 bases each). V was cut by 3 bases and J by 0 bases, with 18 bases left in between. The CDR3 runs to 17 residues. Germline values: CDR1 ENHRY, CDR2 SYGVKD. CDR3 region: CAISDYGRRDGSYEQYF. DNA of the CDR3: TGTGCCATCAGTGACTATGGGCGTCGGGACGGCTCCTACGAGCAGTACTTC.

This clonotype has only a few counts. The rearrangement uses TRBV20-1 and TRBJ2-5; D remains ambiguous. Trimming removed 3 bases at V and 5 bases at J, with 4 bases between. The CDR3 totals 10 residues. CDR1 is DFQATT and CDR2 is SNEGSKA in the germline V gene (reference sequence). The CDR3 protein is CSASWETQYF. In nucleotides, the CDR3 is TGCAGTGCTAGTTGGGAGACCCAGTACTTC.

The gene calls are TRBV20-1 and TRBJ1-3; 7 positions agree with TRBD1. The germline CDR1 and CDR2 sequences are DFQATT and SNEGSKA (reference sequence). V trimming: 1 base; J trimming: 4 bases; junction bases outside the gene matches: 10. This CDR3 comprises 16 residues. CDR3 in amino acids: CSARGLLGGSGNTIYF. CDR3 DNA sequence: TGCAGTGCTAGAGGACTATTAGGGGGCTCGGGAAACACCATATATTTT.

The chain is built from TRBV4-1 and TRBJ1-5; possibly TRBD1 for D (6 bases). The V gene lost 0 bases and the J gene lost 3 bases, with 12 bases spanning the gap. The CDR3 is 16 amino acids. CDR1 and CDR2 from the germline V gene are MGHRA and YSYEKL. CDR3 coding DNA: TGCGCCAGCAGCCAAGATCGGGGGCAGTTCAATCAGCCCCAGCATTTT. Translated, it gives CASSQDRGQFNQPQHF.

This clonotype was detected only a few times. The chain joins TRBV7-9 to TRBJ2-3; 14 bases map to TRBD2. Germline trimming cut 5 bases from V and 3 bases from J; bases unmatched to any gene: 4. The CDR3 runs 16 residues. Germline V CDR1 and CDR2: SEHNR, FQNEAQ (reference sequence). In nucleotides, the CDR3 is TGTGCCAGCAGCGACAGGACTAGCGGGGGGACAGATACGCAGTATTTT. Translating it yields CASSDRTSGGTDTQYF. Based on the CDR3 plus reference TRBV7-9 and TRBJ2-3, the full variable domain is DTGVSQNPRHKITKRGQNVTFRCDPISEHNRLYWYRQTLGQGPEFLTYFQNEAQLEKSRLLSDRFSAERPKGSFSTLEIQRTEQGDSAMYLCASSDRTSGGTDTQYFGPGTRLTVL.

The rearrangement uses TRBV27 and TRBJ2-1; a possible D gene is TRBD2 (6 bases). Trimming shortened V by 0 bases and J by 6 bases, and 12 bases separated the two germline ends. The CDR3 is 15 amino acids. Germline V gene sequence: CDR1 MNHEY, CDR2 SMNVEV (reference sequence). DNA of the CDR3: TGTGCCAGCAGTTTATCGGGAGGCGGATCCAATGAGCAGTTCTTC. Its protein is CASSLSGGGSNEQFF.

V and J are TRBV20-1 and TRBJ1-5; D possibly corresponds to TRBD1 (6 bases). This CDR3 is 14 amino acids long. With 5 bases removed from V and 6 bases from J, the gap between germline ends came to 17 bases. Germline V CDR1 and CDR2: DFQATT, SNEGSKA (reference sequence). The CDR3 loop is CSALPGGAGQPQHF. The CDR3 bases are TGCAGTGCTCTTCCCGGGGGGGCGGGTCAGCCCCAGCATTTT.

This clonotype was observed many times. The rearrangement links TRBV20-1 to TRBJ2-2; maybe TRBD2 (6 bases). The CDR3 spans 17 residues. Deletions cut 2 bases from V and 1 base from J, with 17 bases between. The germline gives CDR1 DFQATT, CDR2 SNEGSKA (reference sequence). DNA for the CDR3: TGCAGTGCTAGACCCATCTCTAGCGAAGAGAACACCGGGGAGCTGTTTTTT. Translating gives CSARPISSEENTGELFF.

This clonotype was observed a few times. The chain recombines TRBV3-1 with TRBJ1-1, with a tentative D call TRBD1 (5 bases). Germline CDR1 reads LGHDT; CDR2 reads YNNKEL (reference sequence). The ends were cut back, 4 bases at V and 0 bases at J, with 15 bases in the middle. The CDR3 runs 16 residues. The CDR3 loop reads CASSPGTGFLNTEAFF. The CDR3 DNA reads TGTGCCAGCAGCCCCGGGACGGGTTTTTTGAACACTGAAGCTTTCTTT. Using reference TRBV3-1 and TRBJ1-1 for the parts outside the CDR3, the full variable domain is DTAVSQTPKYLVTQMGNDKSIKCEQNLGHDTMYWYKQDSKKFLKIMFSYNNKELIINETVPNRFSPKSPDKAHLNLHINSLELGDSAVYFCASSPGTGFLNTEAFFGQGTRLTVV.

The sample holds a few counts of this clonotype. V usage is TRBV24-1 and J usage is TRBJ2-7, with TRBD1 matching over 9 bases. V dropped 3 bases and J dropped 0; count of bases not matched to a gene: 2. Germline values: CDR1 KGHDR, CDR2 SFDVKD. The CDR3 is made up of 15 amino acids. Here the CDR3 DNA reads TGTGCCACCAGTGATGGACAGGGGTACTCCTACGAGCAGTACTTC. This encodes CATSDGQGYSYEQYF.

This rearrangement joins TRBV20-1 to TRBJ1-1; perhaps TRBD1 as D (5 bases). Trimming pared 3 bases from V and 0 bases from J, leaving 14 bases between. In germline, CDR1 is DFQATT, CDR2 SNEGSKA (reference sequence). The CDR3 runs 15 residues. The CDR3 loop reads CSARGTGRLNTEAFF. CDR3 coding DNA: TGCAGTGCTAGGGGGACGGGGAGATTGAACACTGAAGCTTTCTTT.

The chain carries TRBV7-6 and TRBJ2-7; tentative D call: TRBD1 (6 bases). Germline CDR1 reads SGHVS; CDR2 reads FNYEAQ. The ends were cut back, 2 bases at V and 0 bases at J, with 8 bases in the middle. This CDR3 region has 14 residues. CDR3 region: CASSLRDISYEQYF. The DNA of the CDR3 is TGTGCCAGCAGCTTAAGGGACATCTCCTACGAGCAGTACTTC.

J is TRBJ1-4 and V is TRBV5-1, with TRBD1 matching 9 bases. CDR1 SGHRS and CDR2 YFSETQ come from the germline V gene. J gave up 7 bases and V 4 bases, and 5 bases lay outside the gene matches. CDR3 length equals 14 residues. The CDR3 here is CASSKGQGSEKLFF. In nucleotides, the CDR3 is TGCGCCAGCAGCAAGGGACAGGGCTCTGAAAAACTGTTTTTT.

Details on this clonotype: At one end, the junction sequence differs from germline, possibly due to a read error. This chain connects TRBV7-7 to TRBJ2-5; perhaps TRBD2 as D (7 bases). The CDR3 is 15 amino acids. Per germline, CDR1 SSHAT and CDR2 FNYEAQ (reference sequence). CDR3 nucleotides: TGTGCTAGCAGCCCCTTTGCGGGGGCCCAAGAGACCCAGTACTTC. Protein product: CASSPFAGAQETQYF.

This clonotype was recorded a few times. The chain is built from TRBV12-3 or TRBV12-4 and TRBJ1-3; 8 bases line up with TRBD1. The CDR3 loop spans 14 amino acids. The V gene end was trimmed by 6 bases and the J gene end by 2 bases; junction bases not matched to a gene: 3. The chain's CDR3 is CASSRGQAGNTIYF. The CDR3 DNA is TGTGCCAGCAGCCGGGGACAGGCTGGAAACACCATATATTTT.

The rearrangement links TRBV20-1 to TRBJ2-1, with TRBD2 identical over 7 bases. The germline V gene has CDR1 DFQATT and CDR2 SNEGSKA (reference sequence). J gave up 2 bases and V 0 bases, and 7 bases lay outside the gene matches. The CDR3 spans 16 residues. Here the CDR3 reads CSARDSREGAYNEQFF. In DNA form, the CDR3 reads TGCAGTGCTAGAGATTCTAGGGAGGGTGCCTACAATGAGCAGTTCTTC.

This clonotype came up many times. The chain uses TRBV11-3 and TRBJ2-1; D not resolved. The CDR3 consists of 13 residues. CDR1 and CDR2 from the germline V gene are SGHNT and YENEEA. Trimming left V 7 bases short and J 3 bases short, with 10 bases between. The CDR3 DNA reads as TGTGCCAGCACCGGAAAGGGCTACAATGAGCAGTTCTTC. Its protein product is CASTGKGYNEQFF.